One sample yielded the 3 T cell receptor beta chains listed below, sequenced in a study of lymphopenia after photon versus proton radiotherapy. The table came from immunoSEQ multiplex PCR; TCRdb's copy has only in-frame clones and leaves some out. The data show roughly 53,000 clones, around 83% seen once. The material sequenced was peripheral blood, taken from a patient treated with photon-based radiotherapy. These receptors were obtained from a middle-aged man with gastric cancer.

The chain carries TRBV5-1 and TRBJ2-7; D not certain. The CDR3 is made up of 14 amino acids. The germline gives CDR1 SGHRS, CDR2 YFSETQ. V lost 1 base and J 6 bases, leaving 14 bases between the germline ends. CDR3 nucleotides: TGCGCCAGCAGCTTGCGGCCTCAAGGCGCCGAGCAGTACTTC. It is translated as CASSLRPQGAEQYF. Full variable domain (missing parts from reference TRBV5-1 and TRBJ2-7): KAGVTQTPRYLIKTRGQQVTLSCSPISGHRSVSWYQQTPGQGLQFLFEYFSETQRNKGNFPGRFSGRQFSNSRSEMNVSTLELGDSALYLCASSLRPQGAEQYFGPGTRLTVT.

The gene calls are TRBV27 and TRBJ2-7; no firm D call. V gave up 0 bases and J gave up 3 bases, with 9 bases separating them. The CDR3 has 14 residues. In germline, CDR1 is MNHEY, CDR2 SMNVEV (reference sequence). The CDR3: CASSLSKDIYEQYF. CDR3 in DNA: TGTGCCAGCAGTTTATCGAAAGACATCTACGAGCAGTACTTC.

The rearrangement links TRBV6-5 to TRBJ2-7, with 7 bases aligning to TRBD1. The junction had 2 bases not matched to a gene; V was cut back by 4 bases and J by 2 bases. The CDR3 contains 13 residues. Germline CDR1 and CDR2: MNHEY and SVGAGI. CDR3 DNA sequence: TGTGCCAGCAGTTTAGGGACAGCCTACGAGCAGTACTTC. Translation gives CASSLGTAYEQYF.